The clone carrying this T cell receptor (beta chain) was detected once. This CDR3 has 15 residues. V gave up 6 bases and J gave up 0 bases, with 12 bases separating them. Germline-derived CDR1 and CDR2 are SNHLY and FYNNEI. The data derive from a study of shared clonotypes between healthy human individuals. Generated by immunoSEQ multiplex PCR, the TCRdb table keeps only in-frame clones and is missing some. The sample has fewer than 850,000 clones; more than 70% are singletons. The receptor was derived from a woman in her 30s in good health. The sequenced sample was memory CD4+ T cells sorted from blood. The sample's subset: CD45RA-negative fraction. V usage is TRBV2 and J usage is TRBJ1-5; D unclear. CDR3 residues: CASRSDLSSNQPQHF. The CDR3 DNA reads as TGTGCCAGCAGGTCAGATCTAAGTAGCAATCAGCCCCAGCATTTT.